Each of the 24 T cell receptor beta chains below was sequenced from the same sample in a study of CD8 T cells in ankylosing spondylitis. TCRdb processed the 5' RACE reads anew with MiXCR; each CDR3 protein has one entry. The sample has around 340,000 distinct CDR3 sequences, roughly 20% seen once. Material for sequencing was blood, either unsorted or a sorted T cell fraction (not recorded which). The receptors were sampled from a male donor with ankylosing spondylitis or in good health (not recorded which).

This clonotype was detected a few times. The J gene is TRBJ2-1, the V gene TRBV29-1, with D possibly matching TRBD2 (6 bases). In germline, CDR1 is SQVTM, CDR2 ANQGSEA. The V and J ends lost 8 bases and 0 bases respectively, with 17 bases between them. The length of the CDR3 is 15 residues. Here the CDR3 reads CSSFPGTGSYNEQFF. DNA of the CDR3: TGCAGCTCATTCCCCGGGACTGGCTCCTACAATGAGCAGTTCTTC.

This clonotype was detected only a few times. The V and J genes are TRBV6-5 and TRBJ2-1, with 10 bases aligning to TRBD2. Trimming at V came to 0 bases and at J to 6 bases, leaving 8 bases not matched to a gene. The CDR3 has 17 amino acids. Germline V CDR1 and CDR2: MNHEY, SVGAGI. The CDR3 protein is CASSYSGGTSEGNEQFF. The CDR3 region has the DNA TGTGCCAGCAGTTACTCGGGGGGGACTAGCGAGGGCAATGAGCAGTTCTTC.

V usage is TRBV20-1 and J usage is TRBJ2-7; perhaps TRBD1 as D (6 bases). The length of the CDR3 is 15 residues. Germline CDR1 reads DFQATT; CDR2 reads SNEGSKA (reference sequence). V lost 0 bases, J lost 3 bases, and 15 bases lay in between. The CDR3 is CSARDRTDWGYEQYF. The CDR3 DNA follows: TGCAGTGCTAGAGACAGGACAGATTGGGGCTACGAGCAGTACTTC.

This clonotype has only a few counts. V gene TRBV29-1 combines with J gene TRBJ2-7, with D unclear. The CDR3 totals 13 residues. Deletions cut 5 bases from V and 1 base from J, with 12 bases between. CDR1 and CDR2 from the germline V gene are SQVTM and ANQGSEA. This CDR3 reads CSVHPDGSYEQYF. CDR3 nucleotides: TGCAGCGTTCATCCCGACGGTTCCTACGAGCAGTACTTC.

This clonotype was counted a few times. CDR3 bases: TGTGCCAGCAGTCCACCCGGGTTAGCGGGGGGGCGCCTAGCCAAAAACATTCAGTACTTC. Protein sequence: CASSPPGLAGGRLAKNIQYF. The chain is built from TRBV28 and TRBJ2-4, with TRBD2 matching 11 bases. CDR3 length: 20 residues. V trimming: 5 bases; J trimming: 0 bases; junction bases outside the gene matches: 15. From germline, CDR1 is MDHEN and CDR2 SYDVKM.

The chain uses TRBV14 and TRBJ1-1; D remains unclear. Germline V gene data show CDR1 as SGHDN and CDR2 as FVKESK. V was pared by 1 base and J by 9 bases, with 12 bases between. The CDR3 sequence is 13 residues long. The CDR3 protein is CASSQAGSRKAFF. In DNA, the CDR3 is TGTGCCAGCAGCCAAGCGGGCAGTAGGAAAGCTTTCTTT.

The sample holds many counts of this clonotype. V gene TRBV6-1 combines with J gene TRBJ1-2, with 7 bases aligning to TRBD1. Per germline, CDR1 MNHNS and CDR2 SASEGT. The junction had 9 bases not matched to a gene; V was cut back by 5 bases and J by 3 bases. This CDR3 is 15 amino acids long. DNA of the CDR3: TGTGCCAGCAGTACCTACGACAGGGATCACTATGGCTACACCTTC. It translates to CASSTYDRDHYGYTF.

The chain couples TRBV20-1 to TRBJ2-1; D unresolved. With 3 bases removed from V and 6 bases from J, the gap between germline ends came to 6 bases. There are 11 residues in the CDR3. Germline CDR1 DFQATT, CDR2 SNEGSKA (reference sequence). The CDR3 here is CSASFLNEQFF. The CDR3 nucleotides are TGCAGTGCTAGTTTTCTCAATGAGCAGTTCTTC.

This clonotype was seen repeatedly, ten times or more. The chain recombines TRBV7-9 with TRBJ2-7; 7 bases are a match to TRBD2. This CDR3 is built from 12 residues. The V gene end was trimmed by 4 bases and the J gene end by 4 bases; junction bases not matched to a gene: 1. The germline V gene has CDR1 SEHNR and CDR2 FQNEAQ (reference sequence). In DNA form, the CDR3 reads TGTGCCAGCAGCTGGGGAGGGTACGAGCAGTACTTC. Its protein is CASSWGGYEQYF.

This clonotype appeared a few times. This chain connects TRBV28 to TRBJ2-1; 9 nucleotides line up with TRBD1. J lost 4 bases, V lost 3 bases, and 7 bases had no gene match. From germline, CDR1 is MDHEN and CDR2 SYDVKM. The CDR3 consists of 16 residues. CDR3 amino acids: CASSLQGQGTYNEQFF. The CDR3 nucleotides are TGTGCCAGCAGTTTGCAGGGACAGGGTACTTACAATGAGCAGTTCTTC.

This chain uses TRBV5-4 with TRBJ2-5; TRBD2 agrees at 10 bases. Per germline, CDR1 SGHNT and CDR2 YYREEE (reference sequence). The CDR3 is made up of 17 amino acids. Trimming removed 0 bases from V and 7 bases from J; junction bases left unmatched: 12. The CDR3 coding sequence is TGTGCCAGCAGCTTGGCCCCTAGCGGGGGTCTGGTACGGACCCAGTACTTC. Protein sequence: CASSLAPSGGLVRTQYF. The variable domain in full, completed from reference TRBV5-4 and TRBJ2-5, reads ETGVTQSPTHLIKTRGQQVTLRCSSQSGHNTVSWYQQALGQGPQFIFQYYREEENGRGNFPPRFSGLQFPNYSSELNVNALELDDSALYLCASSLAPSGGLVRTQYFGPGTRLLVL.

The chain couples TRBV7-8 to TRBJ2-1; 11 nucleotides line up with TRBD2. The CDR3 runs 15 residues. Trimming took 5 bases from V and 8 from J; bases not matched to a gene: 8. Germline CDR1 is SGHVS and CDR2 is FQNEAQ. The CDR3 sequence is CASSISGGVDDEQFF. The CDR3 DNA reads as TGTGCCAGCAGCATTAGCGGGGGGGTAGACGATGAGCAGTTCTTC.

CDR3 coding DNA: TGTGCCAGCAGCTTAGCGATAATAGGACAAGAGACCCAGTACTTC. Protein sequence: CASSLAIIGQETQYF. The chain links TRBV7-9 to TRBJ2-5; D is unclear. This CDR3 comprises 15 residues. The germline CDR1 and CDR2 sequences are SEHNR and FQNEAQ (reference sequence). V was trimmed by 0 bases and J by 2 bases, leaving 10 bases between them. Looking up the rest from reference TRBV7-9 and TRBJ2-5 gives the full variable domain: DTGVSQNPRHKITKRGQNVTFRCDPISEHNRLYWYRQTLGQGPEFLTYFQNEAQLEKSRLLSDRFSAERPKGSFSTLEIQRTEQGDSAMYLCASSLAIIGQETQYFGPGTRLLVL.

This clonotype was observed a few times. The rearrangement links TRBV5-1 to TRBJ2-2, with D uncertain. The V and J ends lost 2 bases and 2 bases respectively, with 7 bases between them. Germline V gene data show CDR1 as SGHRS and CDR2 as YFSETQ. This CDR3 has 14 amino acids. The CDR3 here is CASSFSSNTGELFF. In nucleotides, the CDR3 is TGCGCCAGCAGCTTTTCCAGTAACACCGGGGAGCTGTTTTTT.

The V and J genes are TRBV12-3 or TRBV12-4 and TRBJ1-2; 7 positions match TRBD1. Losses at the gene ends were 3 bases for V and 5 bases for J; bases not matched to a gene: 6. This CDR3 comprises 14 residues. The CDR3 DNA is TGTGCCAGCAGTTTCTTGAGCAGGGGGTATGGCTACACCTTC. Translation: CASSFLSRGYGYTF.

Only a few counts were recorded for this clonotype. This chain uses TRBV5-5 with TRBJ2-4, with TRBD1 matching 8 bases. With V trimmed by 0 bases and J by 6 bases, 5 bases remained unmatched. The CDR3 has 15 residues. Per germline, CDR1 SGHKS and CDR2 YYEKEE (reference sequence). The CDR3 DNA is TGTGCCAGCAGCTTGGGGGCTGGGACAGGAAACATTCAGTACTTC. Its translation: CASSLGAGTGNIQYF. Looking up the rest from reference TRBV5-5 and TRBJ2-4 gives the full variable domain: DAGVTQSPTHLIKTRGQQVTLRCSPISGHKSVSWYQQVLGQGPQFIFQYYEKEERGRGNFPDRFSARQFPNYSSELNVNALLLGDSALYLCASSLGAGTGNIQYFGAGTRLSVL.

The sample holds many counts of this clonotype. This chain links TRBV28 with TRBJ2-1; no reliable D call. The CDR3 is 14 amino acids. CDR1 and CDR2 (germline): MDHEN, SYDVKM. The V and J ends lost 7 bases and 5 bases respectively, with 15 bases between them. This CDR3 reads CASTLGVGHNEQFF. The CDR3 nucleotides are TGTGCCAGCACCCTGGGTGTAGGGCACAATGAGCAGTTCTTC. Variable domain in full (rest from reference TRBV28 and TRBJ2-1): DVKVTQSSRYLVKRTGEKVFLECVQDMDHENMFWYRQDPGLGLRLIYFSYDVKMKEKGDIPEGYSVSREKKERFSLILESASTNQTSMYLCASTLGVGHNEQFFGPGTRLTVL.

The chain employs TRBV11-2 and TRBJ2-7, with TRBD1 matching 9 bases. CDR3 length: 14 amino acids. The V gene end was trimmed by 4 bases and the J gene end by 6 bases; junction bases not matched to a gene: 7. CDR1 is SGHAT, CDR2 FQNNGV, per germline. CDR3 sequence: CASSSGQGGLEQYF. The DNA for the CDR3 is TGTGCCAGCAGCTCGGGACAGGGTGGGCTCGAGCAGTACTTC.

This clonotype was found a few times. The chain recombines TRBV6-1 with TRBJ2-1, with 10 positions matching TRBD2. CDR3 length equals 14 residues. Germline-derived CDR1 and CDR2 are MNHNS and SASEGT. With 6 bases clipped from V and 7 bases from J, the junction kept 6 bases outside the gene matches. CDR3 sequence: CASSPSGGGNEQFF. DNA of the CDR3: TGTGCCAGCAGCCCTAGCGGGGGTGGTAATGAGCAGTTCTTC.

This clonotype was observed a handful of times. V and J are TRBV4-1 and TRBJ2-2; unclear D gene. The germline V gene has CDR1 MGHRA and CDR2 YSYEKL. The V end lost 1 base, the J end lost 3 bases, and 3 bases lay between the germline ends. CDR3 length: 13 residues. CDR3 sequence (DNA): TGCGCCAGCAGCCAAGGTTACACCGGGGAGCTGTTTTTT. Translating gives CASSQGYTGELFF.

The J gene is TRBJ2-5, the V gene TRBV12-3 or TRBV12-4, with D uncertain. The CDR3 length is 11 residues. V lost 8 bases, J lost 5 bases, and 9 bases lay in between. The CDR3 coding sequence is TGTGCCAGCGCCGGCCGGGAGACCCAGTACTTC. Encoded protein: CASAGRETQYF.

This clonotype came up a few times. The genes are TRBV6-5 and TRBJ1-2; 7 bases align to TRBD1. V lost 7 bases, J lost 6 bases, and 17 bases stayed unmatched. This CDR3 is 16 amino acids long. CDR1 MNHEY and CDR2 SVGAGI come from the germline V gene. The CDR3 coding sequence is TGTGCCAGCACTTGGGGGACTGGAGGGGGCGCGGATGGCTACACCTTC. Encoded protein: CASTWGTGGGADGYTF.

The gene calls are TRBV30 and TRBJ2-7; TRBD1 might be the D (5 bases). V was clipped by 0 bases and J by 4 bases, with 7 bases between them. Germline lookup yields CDR1 GTSNPN and CDR2 SVGIG (reference sequence). The CDR3 totals 12 residues. The CDR3 sequence is CAWSVGAYEQYF. The CDR3, as DNA: TGTGCCTGGAGTGTAGGGGCATACGAGCAGTACTTC.

The chain links TRBV7-2 to TRBJ2-5, with D possibly matching TRBD2 (7 bases). CDR1 and CDR2 from the germline V gene are SGHTA and FQGNSA. Trimming removed 3 bases at V and 5 bases at J, with 13 bases between. This CDR3 is 14 amino acids long. CDR3 sequence (DNA): TGTGCCAGCAGCTTGCCAGGGGAGGGGGAGACCCAGTACTTC. As protein: CASSLPGEGETQYF. The full variable domain, in which reference TRBV7-2 and TRBJ2-5 provide the parts outside the CDR3, is GAGVSQSPSNKVTEKGKDVELRCDPISGHTALYWYRQSLGQGLEFLIYFQGNSAPDKSGLPSDRFSAERTGGSVSTLTIQRTQQEDSAVYLCASSLPGEGETQYFGPGTRLLVL.